This T cell receptor beta chain came from a study of T cell responses to AZD1222 COVID-19 vaccine. Overall study results and limits: It was only 6 or 7 AZD1222 recipients who were seropositive at baseline. Clonal diversity was possibly underestimated, and the donors were mostly white British, with more females.

This CDR3 is built from 16 residues. The V gene end was trimmed by 2 bases and the J gene end by 1 base; junction bases not matched to a gene: 2. CDR1 is SGHTA, CDR2 FQGNSA, per germline. TCRdb's table, derived via immunoSEQ multiplex PCR, lists solely in-frame clones and lacks some. Of 95,000 to 100,000 clones listed, about 89% are singletons. Comments on this clone: The antigen remains unidentified.

The sequencing here drew on peripheral blood, taken 28 days after the second AZD1222 dose. The gene calls are TRBV7-2 and TRBJ1-6; TRBD1 agrees at 7 bases. The source is an adult who received the AZD1222 COVID-19 vaccine. CDR3 in amino acids: CASSLQGGSYNSPLHF. CDR3 sequence (DNA): TGTGCCAGCAGCTTACAGGGGGGATCCTATAATTCACCCCTCCACTTT.